This is a list of T cell receptor beta chains from one sample in a study of response to subunit inactivated influenza vaccine. TCRdb reanalysed the RT-PCR reads using MiXCR and keeps one entry per CDR3 protein. Of 650,000 to 800,000 distinct CDR3 sequences listed, roughly 18% are singletons. Sequencing used PBMCs from blood, obtained around 5 days after vaccination. These receptors came from a man in his fifties or sixties who received an inactivated influenza vaccine. CDR3s include the opening cysteine and the closing phenylalanine or tryptophan. The order of the fields is CDR3 DNA, CDR3 protein, clone size, V gene, J gene, D gene. The D gene is left open where the match is weak. Rows may omit the clone size; those that give it use once, few, many or a size class.

CDR3 DNA: TGCAGCGTCGTTGAGGCTAATGAAAAACTGTTTTTT
CDR3 protein: CSVVEANEKLFF
clone size: few
V gene: TRBV29-1
J gene: TRBJ1-4
D gene: .

CDR3 DNA: TGCAGCGTTGAAGTCCGGGAGGTGGGGACAGGAAATACCTTTAGCACAGATACGCAGTATTTT
CDR3 protein: CSVEVREVGTGNTFSTDTQYF
clone size: .
V gene: TRBV29-1
J gene: TRBJ2-3
D gene: .

CDR3 DNA: TGCGCCAGCAGCCCGGCTAGCGGGGGGGAAGAGACCCAGTACTTC
CDR3 protein: CASSPASGGEETQYF
clone size: few
V gene: TRBV5-1
J gene: TRBJ2-5
D gene: TRBD2

CDR3 DNA: TGTGCCAGCAGCGTAGATGTGGACCAAGAGACCCAGTACTTC
CDR3 protein: CASSVDVDQETQYF
clone size: few
V gene: TRBV9
J gene: TRBJ2-5
D gene: .

CDR3 DNA: TGCAGCGTTTCAGTTTCGCAGGCCTACGAGCAGTACTTC
CDR3 protein: CSVSVSQAYEQYF
clone size: many
V gene: TRBV29-1
J gene: TRBJ2-7
D gene: .

CDR3 DNA: TGTGCCAGCAGCGCATCCGGGACACACACAGATACGCAGTATTTT
CDR3 protein: CASSASGTHTDTQYF
clone size: few
V gene: TRBV7-6
J gene: TRBJ2-3
D gene: .

CDR3 DNA: TGTGCCAGCAGCTTGACCGTCGGGGGGTCTCAAGAGACCCAGTACTTC
CDR3 protein: CASSLTVGGSQETQYF
clone size: few
V gene: TRBV5-5
J gene: TRBJ2-5
D gene: TRBD2

CDR3 DNA: TGCAGTGCAGTGGGATTCGGACGTGGCTACACCTTC
CDR3 protein: CSAVGFGRGYTF
clone size: .
V gene: TRBV20-1
J gene: TRBJ1-2
D gene: .

CDR3 DNA: TGTGCCTGGAGTGTGAAGGGCGCCTACAATGAGCAGTTCTTC
CDR3 protein: CAWSVKGAYNEQFF
clone size: few
V gene: TRBV30
J gene: TRBJ2-1
D gene: .

CDR3 DNA: TGCAGCGTTGAGATCGGCAGGGGGCTGGAGACCCAGTACTTC
CDR3 protein: CSVEIGRGLETQYF
clone size: .
V gene: TRBV29-1
J gene: TRBJ2-5
D gene: TRBD1

CDR3 DNA: TGTGCCAGCAGGCTCCCGGGAAACGAGCAGTACTTC
CDR3 protein: CASRLPGNEQYF
clone size: .
V gene: TRBV5-4
J gene: TRBJ2-7
D gene: .

CDR3 DNA: TGCAGTGGGATCCGGGACCGACCCTACGAGCAGTACTTC
CDR3 protein: CSGIRDRPYEQYF
clone size: few
V gene: TRBV20-1
J gene: TRBJ2-7
D gene: .

CDR3 DNA: TGTGCCAGCAGTTCAGGGTTTGGTGGAAACACCATATATTTT
CDR3 protein: CASSSGFGGNTIYF
clone size: .
V gene: TRBV7-2
J gene: TRBJ1-3
D gene: .

CDR3 DNA: TGCGCCAGCAGCCAAGATCGTACTAGCGGGGGGGCTAGCACAGATACGCAGTATTTT
CDR3 protein: CASSQDRTSGGASTDTQYF
clone size: few
V gene: TRBV4-3
J gene: TRBJ2-3
D gene: TRBD2

CDR3 DNA: TGTGCCAGCAGTTTAGCTACGGGACAGGGGGCAAATCAGCCCCAGCATTTT
CDR3 protein: CASSLATGQGANQPQHF
clone size: .
V gene: TRBV12-3/TRBV12-4
J gene: TRBJ1-5
D gene: TRBD1

CDR3 DNA: TGTGCCAGCAGTTACCGGACGGGAAACTATGGCTACACCTTC
CDR3 protein: CASSYRTGNYGYTF
clone size: .
V gene: TRBV6-5
J gene: TRBJ1-2
D gene: .

CDR3 DNA: TGTGCCAGCAACATTCTAGCGGACAATGAGCAGTTCTTC
CDR3 protein: CASNILADNEQFF
clone size: .
V gene: TRBV28
J gene: TRBJ2-1
D gene: TRBD2

CDR3 DNA: TGTGCCAGCAGTTTAGGGACTGCCCCCTCCTTCAACGAGCAGTACTTC
CDR3 protein: CASSLGTAPSFNEQYF
clone size: few
V gene: TRBV12-3/TRBV12-4
J gene: TRBJ2-7
D gene: .

CDR3 DNA: TGTGCCAGCAGCTTTGCGACAGACTATAATTCACCCCTCCACTTT
CDR3 protein: CASSFATDYNSPLHF
clone size: .
V gene: TRBV7-8
J gene: TRBJ1-6
D gene: .

CDR3 DNA: TGCGCCAGCAGCCCCGGCCCTAGCGGGGGGGGTAATGAGCAGTTCTTC
CDR3 protein: CASSPGPSGGGNEQFF
clone size: .
V gene: TRBV4-3
J gene: TRBJ2-1
D gene: TRBD2

CDR3 DNA: TGTGCCAGCAGGCTAGCGGGAGCGAACTACAATGAGCAGTTCTTC
CDR3 protein: CASRLAGANYNEQFF
clone size: few
V gene: TRBV28
J gene: TRBJ2-1
D gene: TRBD2

CDR3 DNA: TGTGCCACCAGCAGAGCCTATTACGAGCAGTACTTC
CDR3 protein: CATSRAYYEQYF
clone size: .
V gene: TRBV15
J gene: TRBJ2-7
D gene: .

CDR3 DNA: TGCGCCAGCAGCCCTGGGACGAGAAATGAAAAACTGTTTTTT
CDR3 protein: CASSPGTRNEKLFF
clone size: .
V gene: TRBV4-3
J gene: TRBJ1-4
D gene: .

CDR3 DNA: TGTGCCAGCAGAGGGACTCGGGGGGGCCGGGACAATGAGCAGTTCTTC
CDR3 protein: CASRGTRGGRDNEQFF
clone size: .
V gene: TRBV28
J gene: TRBJ2-1
D gene: TRBD2

CDR3 DNA: TGTGCCACCAGTTTGGGCCAGGGACGATCTTCACCCCTCCACTTT
CDR3 protein: CATSLGQGRSSPLHF
clone size: .
V gene: TRBV28
J gene: TRBJ1-6
D gene: .

CDR3 DNA: TGTGCCAGCAGTCCGCCGACACCACCCTACGAGCAGTACTTC
CDR3 protein: CASSPPTPPYEQYF
clone size: few
V gene: TRBV6-2/TRBV6-3
J gene: TRBJ2-7
D gene: .

CDR3 DNA: TGTGCCAGCAGTTACGTTTGGGGGCAGGTGAACACTGAAGCTTTCTTT
CDR3 protein: CASSYVWGQVNTEAFF
clone size: few
V gene: TRBV6-2/TRBV6-3
J gene: TRBJ1-1
D gene: .

CDR3 DNA: TGTGCCAGCAGCTTGCAGGATCCGTCCTACGAGCAGTACTTC
CDR3 protein: CASSLQDPSYEQYF
clone size: .
V gene: TRBV5-4
J gene: TRBJ2-7
D gene: .

CDR3 DNA: TGTGCCAGCACCTCAACGGGCAGAGTGAACACTGAAGCTTTCTTT
CDR3 protein: CASTSTGRVNTEAFF
clone size: few
V gene: TRBV7-2
J gene: TRBJ1-1
D gene: .

CDR3 DNA: TGCAGTGCTAGACCAGGGGGGGGAGAGCAGTACTTC
CDR3 protein: CSARPGGGEQYF
clone size: few
V gene: TRBV20-1
J gene: TRBJ2-7
D gene: .

CDR3 DNA: TGCGCCAGCAGCTTGTGGGGTACCGTGTCCGAGAATGAGCAGTTCTTC
CDR3 protein: CASSLWGTVSENEQFF
clone size: few
V gene: TRBV5-1
J gene: TRBJ2-1
D gene: .

CDR3 DNA: TGCGCCAGCAGCCAAGAAGGGACGTATTACAATGAGCAGTTCTTC
CDR3 protein: CASSQEGTYYNEQFF
clone size: .
V gene: TRBV4-3
J gene: TRBJ2-1
D gene: .

CDR3 DNA: TGTGCCAGCAGCCCCGTCGGAGGGCAGAGGTATTTTTCCACTGAAGCTTTCTTT
CDR3 protein: CASSPVGGQRYFSTEAFF
clone size: few
V gene: TRBV11-2
J gene: TRBJ1-1
D gene: .

CDR3 DNA: TGTGCCAGCAGTTACTCAGAAAAGGGACAGGGCCAGTTCTTC
CDR3 protein: CASSYSEKGQGQFF
clone size: .
V gene: TRBV6-5
J gene: TRBJ2-1
D gene: TRBD1